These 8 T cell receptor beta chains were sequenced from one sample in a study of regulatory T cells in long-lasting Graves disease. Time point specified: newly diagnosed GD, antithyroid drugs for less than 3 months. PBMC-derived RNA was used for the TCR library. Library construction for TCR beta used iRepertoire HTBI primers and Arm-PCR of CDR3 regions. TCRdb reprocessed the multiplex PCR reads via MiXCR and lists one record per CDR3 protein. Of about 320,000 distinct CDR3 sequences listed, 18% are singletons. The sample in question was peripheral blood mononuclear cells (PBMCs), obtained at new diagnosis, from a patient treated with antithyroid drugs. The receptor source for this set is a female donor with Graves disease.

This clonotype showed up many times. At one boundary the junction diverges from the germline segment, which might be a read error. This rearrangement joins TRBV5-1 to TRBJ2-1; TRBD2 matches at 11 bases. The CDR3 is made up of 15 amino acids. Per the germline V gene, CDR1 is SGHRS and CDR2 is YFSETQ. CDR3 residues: CASSQGLAANNEQFF. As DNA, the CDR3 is TGTGCCAGCAGCCAGGGACTAGCGGCCAACAATGAGCAGTTCTTC. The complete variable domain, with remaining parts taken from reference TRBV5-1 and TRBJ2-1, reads KAGVTQTPRYLIKTRGQQVTLSCSPISGHRSVSWYQQTPGQGLQFLFEYFSETQRNKGNFPGRFSGRQFSNSRSEMNVSTLELGDSALYLCASSQGLAANNEQFFGPGTRLTVL.

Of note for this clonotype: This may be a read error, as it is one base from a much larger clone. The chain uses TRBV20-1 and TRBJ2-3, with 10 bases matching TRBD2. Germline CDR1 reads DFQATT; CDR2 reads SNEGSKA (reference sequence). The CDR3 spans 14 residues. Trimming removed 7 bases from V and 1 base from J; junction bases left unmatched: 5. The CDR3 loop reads CSEPSGRRTDTQYF. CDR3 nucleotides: TGCAGTGAGCCTAGCGGGAGACGCACAGATACGCAGTATTTT.

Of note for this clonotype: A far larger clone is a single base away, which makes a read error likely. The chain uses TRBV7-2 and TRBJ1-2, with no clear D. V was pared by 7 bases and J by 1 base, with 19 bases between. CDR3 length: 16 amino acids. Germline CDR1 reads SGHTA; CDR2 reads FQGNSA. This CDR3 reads CASNRLPDPINYGYTF. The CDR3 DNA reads TGTGCCAGCAACCGACTCCCGGACCCGATTAACTATGGCTACACCTTC.

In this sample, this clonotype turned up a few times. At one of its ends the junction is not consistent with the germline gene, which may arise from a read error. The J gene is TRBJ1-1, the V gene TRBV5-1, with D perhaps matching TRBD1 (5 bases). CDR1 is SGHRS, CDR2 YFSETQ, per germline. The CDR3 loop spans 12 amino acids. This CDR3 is CASSLADGAANF. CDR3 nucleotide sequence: TGCGCCAGCAGCTTGGCGGATGGGGCTGCGAACTTT.

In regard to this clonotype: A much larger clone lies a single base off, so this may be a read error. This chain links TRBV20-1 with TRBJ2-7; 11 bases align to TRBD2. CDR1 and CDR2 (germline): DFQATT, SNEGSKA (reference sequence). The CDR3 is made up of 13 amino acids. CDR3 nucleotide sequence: TGCAGTGCTCAGACTAGCGGGACTTACGGGCAGTACTTC. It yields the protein CSAQTSGTYGQYF.

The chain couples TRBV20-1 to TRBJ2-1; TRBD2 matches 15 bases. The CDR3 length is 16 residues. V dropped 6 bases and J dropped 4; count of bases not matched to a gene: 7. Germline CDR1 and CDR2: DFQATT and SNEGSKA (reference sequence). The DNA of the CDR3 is TGCAGTGCCAGGACTAGCGGGAGGGCCGAGTACAATGAGCAGTTCTTC. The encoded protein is CSARTSGRAEYNEQFF.

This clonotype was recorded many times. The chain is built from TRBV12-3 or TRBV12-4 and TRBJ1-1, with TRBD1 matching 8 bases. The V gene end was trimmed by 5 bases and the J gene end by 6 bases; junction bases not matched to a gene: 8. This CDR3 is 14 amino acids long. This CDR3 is CASSITRGHPEAFF. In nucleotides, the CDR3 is TGTGCCAGCAGTATTACCAGGGGGCACCCTGAAGCTTTCTTT.

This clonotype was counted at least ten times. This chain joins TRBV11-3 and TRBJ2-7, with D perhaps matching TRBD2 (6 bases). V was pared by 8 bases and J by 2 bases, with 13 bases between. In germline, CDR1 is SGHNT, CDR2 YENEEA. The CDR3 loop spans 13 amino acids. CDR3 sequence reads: CASGLALTYEQYF. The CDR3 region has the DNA TGTGCCAGCGGGCTAGCGCTCACCTACGAGCAGTACTTC.